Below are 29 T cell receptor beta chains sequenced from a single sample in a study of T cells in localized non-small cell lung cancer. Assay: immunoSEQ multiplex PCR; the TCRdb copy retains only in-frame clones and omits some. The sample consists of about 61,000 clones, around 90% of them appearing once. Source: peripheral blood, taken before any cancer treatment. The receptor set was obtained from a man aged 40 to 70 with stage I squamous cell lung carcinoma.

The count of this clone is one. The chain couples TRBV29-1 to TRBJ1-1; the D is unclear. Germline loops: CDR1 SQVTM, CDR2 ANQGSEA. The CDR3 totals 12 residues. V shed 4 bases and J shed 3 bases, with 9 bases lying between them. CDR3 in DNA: TGCAGCGTTGCAGGTGGGGACACTGAAGCTTTCTTT. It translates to CSVAGGDTEAFF.

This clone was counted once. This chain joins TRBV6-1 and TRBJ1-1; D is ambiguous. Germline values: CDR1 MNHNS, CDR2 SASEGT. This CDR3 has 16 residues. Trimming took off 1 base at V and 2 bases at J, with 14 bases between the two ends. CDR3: CASSEVMSGINTEAFF. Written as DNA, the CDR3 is TGTGCCAGCAGTGAAGTAATGTCCGGGATCAACACTGAAGCTTTCTTT.

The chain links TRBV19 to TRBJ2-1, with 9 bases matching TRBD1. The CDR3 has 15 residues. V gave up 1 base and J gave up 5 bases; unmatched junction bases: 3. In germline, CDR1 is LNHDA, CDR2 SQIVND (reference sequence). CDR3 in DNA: TGTGCCAGTAGTATAGGGACAGGGGATGACAATGAGCAGTTCTTC. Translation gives CASSIGTGDDNEQFF. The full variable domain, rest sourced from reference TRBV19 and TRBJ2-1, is DGGITQSPKYLFRKEGQNVTLSCEQNLNHDAMYWYRQDPGQGLRLIYYSQIVNDFQKGDIAEGYSVSREKKESFPLTVTSAQKNPTAFYLCASSIGTGDDNEQFFGPGTRLTVL.

The CDR3 DNA is TGTGCCAGCAGTCCTCTGACTGTCTCCTACGAGCAGTACTTC. Translation gives CASSPLTVSYEQYF. The rearrangement joins TRBV27 to TRBJ2-7; D not resolved. V was shortened by 5 bases and J by 0 bases, with 11 bases between the two germline ends. CDR1 MNHEY and CDR2 SMNVEV come from the germline V gene (reference sequence). The CDR3 totals 14 residues.

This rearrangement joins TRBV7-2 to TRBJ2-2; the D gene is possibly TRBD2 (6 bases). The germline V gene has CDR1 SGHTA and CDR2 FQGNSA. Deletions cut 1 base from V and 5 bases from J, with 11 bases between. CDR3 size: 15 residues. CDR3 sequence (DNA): TGTGCCAGCAGCTTAGGAGGGAGGAGGACCGGGGAGCTGTTTTTT. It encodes CASSLGGRRTGELFF. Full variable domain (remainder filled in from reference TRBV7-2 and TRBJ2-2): GAGVSQSPSNKVTEKGKDVELRCDPISGHTALYWYRQSLGQGLEFLIYFQGNSAPDKSGLPSDRFSAERTGGSVSTLTIQRTQQEDSAVYLCASSLGGRRTGELFFGEGSRLTVL.

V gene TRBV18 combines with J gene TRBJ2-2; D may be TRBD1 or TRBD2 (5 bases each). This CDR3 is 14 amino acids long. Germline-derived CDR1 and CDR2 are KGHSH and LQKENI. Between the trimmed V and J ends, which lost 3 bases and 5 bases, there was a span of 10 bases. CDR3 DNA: TGTGCCAGCTCACCTTCGGGGCGGACCGGGGAGCTGTTTTTT. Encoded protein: CASSPSGRTGELFF.

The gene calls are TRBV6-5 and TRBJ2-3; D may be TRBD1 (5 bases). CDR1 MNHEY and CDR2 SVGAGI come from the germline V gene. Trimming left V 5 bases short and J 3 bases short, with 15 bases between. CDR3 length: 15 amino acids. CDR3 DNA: TGTGCCAGCAGTAAAGGGGTATCAAGTACAGATACGCAGTATTTT. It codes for CASSKGVSSTDTQYF.

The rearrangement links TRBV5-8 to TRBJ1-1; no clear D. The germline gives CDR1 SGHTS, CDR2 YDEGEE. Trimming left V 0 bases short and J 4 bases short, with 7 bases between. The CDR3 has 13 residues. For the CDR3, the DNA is TGTGCCAGCAGCTTGGAATATGGCACTGAAGCTTTCTTT. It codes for CASSLEYGTEAFF.

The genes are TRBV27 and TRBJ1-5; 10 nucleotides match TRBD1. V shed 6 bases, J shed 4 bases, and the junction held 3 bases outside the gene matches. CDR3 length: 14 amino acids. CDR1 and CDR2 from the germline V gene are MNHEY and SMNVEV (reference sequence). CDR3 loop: CASSPGQGNQPQHF. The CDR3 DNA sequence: TGTGCCAGCAGCCCGGGACAGGGGAATCAGCCCCAGCATTTT.

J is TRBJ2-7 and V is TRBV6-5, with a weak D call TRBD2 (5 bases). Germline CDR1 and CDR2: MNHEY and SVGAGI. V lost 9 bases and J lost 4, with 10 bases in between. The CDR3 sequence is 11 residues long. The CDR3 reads CARRGKYEQYF. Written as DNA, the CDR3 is TGTGCCAGGCGAGGGAAGTACGAGCAGTACTTC.

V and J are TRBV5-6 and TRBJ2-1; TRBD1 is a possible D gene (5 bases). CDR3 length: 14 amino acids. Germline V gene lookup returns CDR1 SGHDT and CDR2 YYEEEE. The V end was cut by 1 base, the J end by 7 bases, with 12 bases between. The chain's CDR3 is CASSLLAGMNEQFF. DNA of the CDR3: TGTGCCAGCAGCTTGTTGGCAGGGATGAATGAGCAGTTCTTC. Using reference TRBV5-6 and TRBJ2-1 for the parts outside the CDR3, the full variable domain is DAGVTQSPTHLIKTRGQQVTLRCSPKSGHDTVSWYQQALGQGPQFIFQYYEEEERQRGNFPDRFSGHQFPNYSSELNVNALLLGDSALYLCASSLLAGMNEQFFGPGTRLTVL.

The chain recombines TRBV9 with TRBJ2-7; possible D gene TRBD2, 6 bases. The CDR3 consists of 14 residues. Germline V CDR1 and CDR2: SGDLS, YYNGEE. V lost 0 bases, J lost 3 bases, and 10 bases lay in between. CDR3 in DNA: TGTGCCAGCAGCGTAGCAGAGACTAGCTACGAGCAGTACTTC. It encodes CASSVAETSYEQYF.

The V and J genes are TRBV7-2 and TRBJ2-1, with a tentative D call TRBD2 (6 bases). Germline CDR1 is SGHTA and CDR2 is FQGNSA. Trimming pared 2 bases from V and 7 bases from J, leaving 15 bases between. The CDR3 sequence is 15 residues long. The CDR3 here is CASSLHSGGGNEQFF. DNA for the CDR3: TGTGCCAGCAGCTTACATAGCGGAGGTGGAAATGAGCAGTTCTTC.

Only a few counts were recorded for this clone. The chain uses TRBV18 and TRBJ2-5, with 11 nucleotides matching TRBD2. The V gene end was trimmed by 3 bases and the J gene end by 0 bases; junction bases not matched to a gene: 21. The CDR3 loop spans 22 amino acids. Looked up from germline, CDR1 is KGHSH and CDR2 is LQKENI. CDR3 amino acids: CASSPQQQRGGWGLADQETQYF. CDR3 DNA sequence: TGTGCCAGCTCACCCCAACAGCAGCGAGGGGGCTGGGGACTAGCGGACCAAGAGACCCAGTACTTC.

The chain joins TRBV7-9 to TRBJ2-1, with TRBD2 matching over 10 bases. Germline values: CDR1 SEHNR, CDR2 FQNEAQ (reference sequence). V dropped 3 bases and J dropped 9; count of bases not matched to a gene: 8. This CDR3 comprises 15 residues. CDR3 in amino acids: CASSFGSGRASEQFF. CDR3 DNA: TGTGCCAGCAGCTTCGGGAGCGGGAGGGCCAGTGAGCAGTTCTTC.

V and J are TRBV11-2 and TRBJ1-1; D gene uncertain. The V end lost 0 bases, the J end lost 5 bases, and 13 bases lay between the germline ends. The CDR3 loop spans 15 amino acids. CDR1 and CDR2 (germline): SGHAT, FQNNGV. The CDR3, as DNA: TGTGCCAGCAGCTTAGATCAGTGGGGTAGGACTGAAGCTTTCTTT. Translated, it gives CASSLDQWGRTEAFF. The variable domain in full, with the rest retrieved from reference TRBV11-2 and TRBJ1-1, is EAGVAQSPRYKIIEKRQSVAFWCNPISGHATLYWYQQILGQGPKLLIQFQNNGVVDDSQLPKDRFSAERLKGVDSTLKIQPAKLEDSAVYLCASSLDQWGRTEAFFGQGTRLTVV.

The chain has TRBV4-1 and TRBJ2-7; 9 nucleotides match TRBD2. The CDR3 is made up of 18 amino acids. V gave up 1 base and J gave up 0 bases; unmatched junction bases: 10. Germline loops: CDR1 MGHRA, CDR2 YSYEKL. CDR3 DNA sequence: TGCGCCAGCAGCCAAGCGAGTCTAGCGGGAACATTCTCCTACGAGCAGTACTTC. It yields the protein CASSQASLAGTFSYEQYF.

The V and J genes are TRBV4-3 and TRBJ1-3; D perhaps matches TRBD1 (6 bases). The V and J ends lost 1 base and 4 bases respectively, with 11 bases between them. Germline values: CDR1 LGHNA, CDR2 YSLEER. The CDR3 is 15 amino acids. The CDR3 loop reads CASSQVGTLGNTIYF. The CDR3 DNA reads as TGCGCCAGCAGCCAAGTTGGGACACTCGGAAACACCATATATTTT.

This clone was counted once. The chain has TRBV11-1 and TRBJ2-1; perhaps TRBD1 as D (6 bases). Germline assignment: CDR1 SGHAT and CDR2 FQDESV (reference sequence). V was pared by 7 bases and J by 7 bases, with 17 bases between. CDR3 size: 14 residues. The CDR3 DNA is TGTGCCAGCACCCAGGACAGCTGGAGGAATGAGCAGTTCTTC. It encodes CASTQDSWRNEQFF.

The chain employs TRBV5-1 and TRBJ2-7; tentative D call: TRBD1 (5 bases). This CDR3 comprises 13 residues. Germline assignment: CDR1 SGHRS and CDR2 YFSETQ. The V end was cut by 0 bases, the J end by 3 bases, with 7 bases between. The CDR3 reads CASSLGQSYEQYF. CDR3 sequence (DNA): TGCGCCAGCAGCTTGGGACAGAGCTACGAGCAGTACTTC.

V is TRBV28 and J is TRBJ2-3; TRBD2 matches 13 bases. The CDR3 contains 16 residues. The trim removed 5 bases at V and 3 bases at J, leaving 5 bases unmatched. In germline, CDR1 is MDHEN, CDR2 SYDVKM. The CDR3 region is CASSLTSGRVTDTQYF. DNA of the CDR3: TGTGCCAGCAGTCTCACTAGCGGGAGGGTGACAGATACGCAGTATTTT.

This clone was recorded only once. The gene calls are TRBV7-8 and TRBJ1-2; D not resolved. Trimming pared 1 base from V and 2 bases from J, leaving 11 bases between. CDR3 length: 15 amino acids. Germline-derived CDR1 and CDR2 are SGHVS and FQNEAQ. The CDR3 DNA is TGTGCCAGCAGCTTAGGTGCCAGACAAAACTATGGCTACACCTTC. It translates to CASSLGARQNYGYTF.

In nucleotides, the CDR3 is TGTGCCAGTAGAGAGGGAAGGGGCATGTTCACCGGGGAGCTGTTTTTT. Translation: CASREGRGMFTGELFF. The V and J genes are TRBV19 and TRBJ2-2, with D tentatively TRBD1 or TRBD2 (5 bases each). The CDR3 loop spans 16 amino acids. Per the germline V gene, CDR1 is LNHDA and CDR2 is SQIVND (reference sequence). The germline V and J ends were trimmed by 6 bases and 4 bases, with 18 bases remaining between them.

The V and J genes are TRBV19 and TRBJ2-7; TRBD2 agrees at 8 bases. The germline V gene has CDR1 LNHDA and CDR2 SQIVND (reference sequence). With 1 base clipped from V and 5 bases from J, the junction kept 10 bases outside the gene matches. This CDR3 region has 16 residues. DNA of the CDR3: TGTGCCAGTAGTATAGCCGGGGCGGGAGGTGGAGACGAGCAGTACTTC. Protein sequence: CASSIAGAGGGDEQYF.

The CDR3 spells CASISAGVCTF. The CDR3 nucleotides are TGTGCCAGCATCAGCGCGGGGGTCTGCACCTTC. This rearrangement joins TRBV28 to TRBJ1-2, with a weak D call TRBD1 (5 bases). The CDR3 sequence is 11 residues long. Germline values: CDR1 MDHEN, CDR2 SYDVKM. Trimming removed 7 bases at V and 13 bases at J, with 16 bases between.

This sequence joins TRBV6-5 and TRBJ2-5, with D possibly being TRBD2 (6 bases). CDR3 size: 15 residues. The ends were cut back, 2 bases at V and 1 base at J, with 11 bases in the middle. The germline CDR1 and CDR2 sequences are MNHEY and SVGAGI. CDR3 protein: CASSYEAGPQETQYF. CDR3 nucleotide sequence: TGTGCCAGCAGTTACGAGGCGGGGCCCCAAGAGACCCAGTACTTC.

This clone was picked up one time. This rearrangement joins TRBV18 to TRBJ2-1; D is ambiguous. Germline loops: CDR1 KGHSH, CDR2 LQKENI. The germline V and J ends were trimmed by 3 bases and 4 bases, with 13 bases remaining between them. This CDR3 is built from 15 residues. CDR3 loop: CASSPRSPSYNEQFF. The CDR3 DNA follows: TGTGCCAGCTCACCCCGGAGTCCGTCATACAATGAGCAGTTCTTC.

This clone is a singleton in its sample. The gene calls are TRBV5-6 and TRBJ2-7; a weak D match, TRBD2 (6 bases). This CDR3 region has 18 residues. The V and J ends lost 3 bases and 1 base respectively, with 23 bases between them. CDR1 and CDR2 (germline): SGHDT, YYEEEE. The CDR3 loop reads CASSSRGAFRSPSYEQYF. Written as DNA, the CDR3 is TGTGCCAGCAGCTCCCGCGGGGCTTTTAGATCTCCTTCCTACGAGCAGTACTTC. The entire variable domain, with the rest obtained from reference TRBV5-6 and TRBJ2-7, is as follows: DAGVTQSPTHLIKTRGQQVTLRCSPKSGHDTVSWYQQALGQGPQFIFQYYEEEERQRGNFPDRFSGHQFPNYSSELNVNALLLGDSALYLCASSSRGAFRSPSYEQYFGPGTRLTVT.

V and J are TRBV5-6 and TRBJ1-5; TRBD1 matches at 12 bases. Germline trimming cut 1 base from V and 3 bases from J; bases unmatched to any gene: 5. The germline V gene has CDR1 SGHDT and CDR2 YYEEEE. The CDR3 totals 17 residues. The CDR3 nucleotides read TGTGCCAGCAGCTTGTTGGGACAGGGGGCCGTCAATCAGCCCCAGCATTTT. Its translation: CASSLLGQGAVNQPQHF.